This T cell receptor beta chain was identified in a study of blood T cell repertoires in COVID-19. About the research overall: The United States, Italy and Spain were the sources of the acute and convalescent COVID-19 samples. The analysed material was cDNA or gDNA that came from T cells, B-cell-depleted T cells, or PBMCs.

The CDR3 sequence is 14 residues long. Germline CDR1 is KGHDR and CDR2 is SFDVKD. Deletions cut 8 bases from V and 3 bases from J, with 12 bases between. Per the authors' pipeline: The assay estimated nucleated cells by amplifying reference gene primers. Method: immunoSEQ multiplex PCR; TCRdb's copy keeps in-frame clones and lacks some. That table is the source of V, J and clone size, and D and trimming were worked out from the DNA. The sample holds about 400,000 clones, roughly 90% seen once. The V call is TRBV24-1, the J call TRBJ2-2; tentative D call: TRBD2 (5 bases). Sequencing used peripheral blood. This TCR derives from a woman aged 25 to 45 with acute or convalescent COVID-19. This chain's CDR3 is CATKDKRDTGELFF. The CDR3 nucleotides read TGTGCCACCAAAGACAAGAGGGACACCGGGGAGCTGTTTTTT.